This T cell receptor beta chain originates from a study of patients and donors after allogeneic stem cell transplantation. Per germline, CDR1 SGHNT and CDR2 YYREEE (reference sequence). The CDR3 covers 16 residues. V shed 4 bases, J shed 4 bases, and the junction held 8 bases outside the gene matches. This clonotype occurred a few times. One entry per CDR3 protein, called by TCRdb with MiXCR from the RT-PCR reads. The repertoire has roughly 250,000 distinct CDR3 sequences, 11% to 15% of them found once; the top ten carry 11%. The gene calls are TRBV5-4 and TRBJ2-2, with 9 positions matching TRBD1. The receptor's source is a human donor who was either an allogeneic HSCT recipient or a stem cell or donor lymphocyte infusion donor (not recorded which). It is not recorded whose cells these are; they may come from a transplant donor. Sequencing used blood, either unsorted or a sorted T cell fraction (not recorded which). CDR3: CASSVRDRALTGELFF. DNA for the CDR3: TGTGCCAGCAGCGTCCGGGACAGGGCCCTCACCGGGGAGCTGTTTTTT.